This T cell receptor (beta chain) was found in a study of blood T cell repertoires in COVID-19. On the study more broadly: Specimens from acute and convalescent COVID-19 originated in the United States, Italy and Spain. Nucleic acid was either cDNA or gDNA, and it came from T cells, B-cell-depleted T cells, or PBMCs.

Libraries were prepared by immunoSEQ multiplex PCR; TCRdb keeps only in-frame clonotypes and omits some of them. The table lists 300,000 to 350,000 clones, around 87% of them singletons. This CDR3 is 17 amino acids long. Germline CDR1 is SGHDN and CDR2 is FVKESK. Trimming at V came to 3 bases and at J to 4 bases, leaving 9 bases not matched to a gene. This clonotype originated in a woman in her forties or fifties with COVID-19, enrolled during active disease. The chain recombines TRBV14 with TRBJ2-3, with 11 bases that match TRBD2. The sequenced material came from peripheral blood. CDR3 sequence reads: CASSHRLAGGPADTQYF. CDR3 in DNA: TGTGCCAGCAGCCATCGATTAGCGGGAGGGCCCGCAGATACGCAGTATTTT.